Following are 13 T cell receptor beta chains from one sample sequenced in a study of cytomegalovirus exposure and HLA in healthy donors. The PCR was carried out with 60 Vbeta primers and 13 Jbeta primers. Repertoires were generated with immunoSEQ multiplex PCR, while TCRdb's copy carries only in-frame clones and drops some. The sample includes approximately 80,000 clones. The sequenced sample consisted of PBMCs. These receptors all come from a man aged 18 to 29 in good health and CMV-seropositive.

CDR3 sequence (DNA): TGTGCCAGCAGTGACAATAGCAATCAGCCCCAGCATTTT. Protein: CASSDNSNQPQHF. The rearrangement joins TRBV6-1 to TRBJ1-5; D is uncertain. The CDR3 contains 13 residues. Trimming took 3 bases from V and 0 from J, leaving 3 bases between them. The germline CDR1 and CDR2 sequences are MNHNS and SASEGT.

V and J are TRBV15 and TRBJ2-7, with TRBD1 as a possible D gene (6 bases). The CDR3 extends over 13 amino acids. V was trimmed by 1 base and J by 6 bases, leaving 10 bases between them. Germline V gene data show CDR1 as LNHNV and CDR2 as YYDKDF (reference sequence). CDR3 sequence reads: CATSRGTEAEQYF. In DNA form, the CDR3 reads TGTGCCACCAGCAGAGGGACAGAGGCCGAGCAGTACTTC.

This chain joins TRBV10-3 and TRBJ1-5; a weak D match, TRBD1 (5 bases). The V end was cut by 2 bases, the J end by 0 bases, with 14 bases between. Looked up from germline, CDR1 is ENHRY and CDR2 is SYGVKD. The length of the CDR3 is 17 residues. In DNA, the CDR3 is TGTGCCATCAGTGAGCACGTCGGGGGGAATAGCAATCAGCCCCAGCATTTT. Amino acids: CAISEHVGGNSNQPQHF.

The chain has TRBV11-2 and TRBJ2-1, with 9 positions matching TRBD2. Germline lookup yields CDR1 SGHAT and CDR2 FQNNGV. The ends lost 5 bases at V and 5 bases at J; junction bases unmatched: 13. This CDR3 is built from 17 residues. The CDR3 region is CASSHRTWREGNNEQFF. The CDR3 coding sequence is TGTGCCAGCAGCCACCGGACTTGGCGGGAGGGAAACAATGAGCAGTTCTTC.

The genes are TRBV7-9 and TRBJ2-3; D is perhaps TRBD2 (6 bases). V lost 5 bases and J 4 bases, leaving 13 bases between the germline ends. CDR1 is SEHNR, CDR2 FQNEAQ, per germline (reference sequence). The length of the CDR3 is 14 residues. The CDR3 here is CASSPPGLADTQYF. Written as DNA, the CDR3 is TGTGCCAGCAGCCCCCCGGGACTGGCAGATACGCAGTATTTT.

CDR3 nucleotides: TGTGCCAGCAGCCCCCTGGCCCTAGCGGCGGGGACAGATACGCAGTATTTT. Translated, it gives CASSPLALAAGTDTQYF. This sequence joins TRBV7-9 and TRBJ2-3; TRBD2 matches at 7 bases. With 5 bases clipped from V and 3 bases from J, the junction kept 14 bases outside the gene matches. The CDR3 loop spans 17 amino acids. The germline gives CDR1 SEHNR, CDR2 FQNEAQ (reference sequence). Supplemented by reference TRBV7-9 and TRBJ2-3, the full variable domain reads DTGVSQNPRHKITKRGQNVTFRCDPISEHNRLYWYRQTLGQGPEFLTYFQNEAQLEKSRLLSDRFSAERPKGSFSTLEIQRTEQGDSAMYLCASSPLALAAGTDTQYFGPGTRLTVL.

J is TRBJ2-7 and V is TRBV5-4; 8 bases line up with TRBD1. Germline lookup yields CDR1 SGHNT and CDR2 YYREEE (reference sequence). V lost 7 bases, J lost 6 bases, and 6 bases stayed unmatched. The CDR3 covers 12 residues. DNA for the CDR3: TGTGCCAGCGGCAAACAGGGGGGCGAGCAGTACTTC. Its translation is CASGKQGGEQYF.

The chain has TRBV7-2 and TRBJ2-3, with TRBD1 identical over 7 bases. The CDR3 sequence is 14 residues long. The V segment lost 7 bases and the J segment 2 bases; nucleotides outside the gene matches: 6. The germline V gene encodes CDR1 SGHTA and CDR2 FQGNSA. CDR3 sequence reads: CASNLDRATDTQYF. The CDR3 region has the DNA TGTGCCAGCAACCTAGACAGGGCCACAGATACGCAGTATTTT.

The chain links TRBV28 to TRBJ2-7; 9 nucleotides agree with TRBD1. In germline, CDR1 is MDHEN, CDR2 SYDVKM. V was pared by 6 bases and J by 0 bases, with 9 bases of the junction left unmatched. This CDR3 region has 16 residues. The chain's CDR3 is CASRDDDRGSSYEQYF. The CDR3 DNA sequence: TGTGCCAGCAGGGACGACGACAGGGGGAGCTCCTACGAGCAGTACTTC. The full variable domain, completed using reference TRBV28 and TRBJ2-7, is DVKVTQSSRYLVKRTGEKVFLECVQDMDHENMFWYRQDPGLGLRLIYFSYDVKMKEKGDIPEGYSVSREKKERFSLILESASTNQTSMYLCASRDDDRGSSYEQYFGPGTRLTVT.

CDR3 bases: TGTGCCAGCAGCTTAACCGTTACGGACAGTCATAACTATGGCTACACCTTC. This gives the protein CASSLTVTDSHNYGYTF. The J gene is TRBJ1-2, the V gene TRBV13, with D possibly matching TRBD1 (6 bases). The CDR3 sequence is 17 residues long. V was shortened by 2 bases and J by 1 base, with 17 bases between the two germline ends. Germline V lookup: CDR1 PRHDT, CDR2 FYEKMQ (reference sequence).

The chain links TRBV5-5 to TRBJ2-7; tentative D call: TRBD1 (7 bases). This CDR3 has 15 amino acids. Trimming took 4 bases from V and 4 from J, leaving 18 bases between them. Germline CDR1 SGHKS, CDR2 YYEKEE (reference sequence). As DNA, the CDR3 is TGTGCCAGCAGCCGCGGGACAGTACTACCTTACGAGCAGTACTTC. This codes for CASSRGTVLPYEQYF. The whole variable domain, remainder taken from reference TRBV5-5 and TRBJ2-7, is DAGVTQSPTHLIKTRGQQVTLRCSPISGHKSVSWYQQVLGQGPQFIFQYYEKEERGRGNFPDRFSARQFPNYSSELNVNALLLGDSALYLCASSRGTVLPYEQYFGPGTRLTVT.

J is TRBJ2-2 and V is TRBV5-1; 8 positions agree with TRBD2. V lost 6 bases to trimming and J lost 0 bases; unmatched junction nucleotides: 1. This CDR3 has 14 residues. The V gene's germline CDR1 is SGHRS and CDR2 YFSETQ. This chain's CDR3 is CASNSGTNTGELFF. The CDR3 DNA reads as TGCGCCAGCAATAGCGGGACGAACACCGGGGAGCTGTTTTTT.

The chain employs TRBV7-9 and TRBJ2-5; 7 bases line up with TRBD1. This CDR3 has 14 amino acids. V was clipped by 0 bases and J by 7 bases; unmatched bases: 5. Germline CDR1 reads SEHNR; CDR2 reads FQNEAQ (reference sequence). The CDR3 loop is CASSLAGTEGTQYF. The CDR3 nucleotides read TGTGCCAGCAGCTTAGCGGGGACAGAAGGGACCCAGTACTTC.